This passage covers 27 T cell receptor beta chains from one sample sequenced in a study of blood T cell repertoires in COVID-19. Some clones are missing from TCRdb's copy, which holds only in-frame ones; the method was immunoSEQ multiplex PCR. Of approximately 200,000 clones in the sample, roughly 84% were seen once. Input material: peripheral blood. These receptors were collected from a man aged 35-49 years with active or convalescent COVID-19.

The chain links TRBV15 to TRBJ1-6, with a weak D call TRBD1 (6 bases). The germline gives CDR1 LNHNV, CDR2 YYDKDF (reference sequence). The V gene lost 0 bases and the J gene lost 10 bases, with 13 bases spanning the gap. The CDR3 extends over 15 amino acids. DNA of the CDR3: TGTGCCACCAGCAGAGATTTTGGGGGCGAGTCACCCCTCCACTTT. Translation gives CATSRDFGGESPLHF.

The chain employs TRBV9 and TRBJ2-2; 9 bases are shared with TRBD2. This CDR3 contains 17 residues. The V gene end was trimmed by 0 bases and the J gene end by 7 bases; junction bases not matched to a gene: 10. Germline-derived CDR1 and CDR2 are SGDLS and YYNGEE. The CDR3 bases are TGTGCCAGCAGCGTAGAGGTCGCTAGCGGGGCGGACGGGGAGCTGTTTTTT. This sequence encodes CASSVEVASGADGELFF.

The chain recombines TRBV6-1 with TRBJ2-7; D not certain. Looked up from germline, CDR1 is MNHNS and CDR2 is SASEGT. Trimming cost V 0 bases and J 3 bases, with 9 bases left between them. The CDR3 covers 14 residues. In DNA form, the CDR3 reads TGTGCCAGCAGTGAAGCGGGCAGCTACTACGAGCAGTACTTC. Its translation is CASSEAGSYYEQYF.

The V and J genes are TRBV28 and TRBJ2-7; 7 bases agree with TRBD1. Germline V gene sequence: CDR1 MDHEN, CDR2 SYDVKM. This CDR3 spans 15 amino acids. V lost 5 bases to trimming and J lost 0 bases; unmatched junction nucleotides: 7. The CDR3 nucleotides are TGTGCCAGCAGTCCAGGGACAGACAGCTCCTACGAGCAGTACTTC. It yields the protein CASSPGTDSSYEQYF. Variable domain in full (rest from reference TRBV28 and TRBJ2-7): DVKVTQSSRYLVKRTGEKVFLECVQDMDHENMFWYRQDPGLGLRLIYFSYDVKMKEKGDIPEGYSVSREKKERFSLILESASTNQTSMYLCASSPGTDSSYEQYFGPGTRLTVT.

This chain joins TRBV28 and TRBJ2-5; D is perhaps TRBD1 (6 bases). Between the trimmed V and J ends, which lost 3 bases and 5 bases, there was a span of 10 bases. The CDR3 length is 13 residues. Germline V gene sequence: CDR1 MDHEN, CDR2 SYDVKM. CDR3 loop: CASSLRQGETQYF. In DNA, the CDR3 is TGTGCCAGCAGTTTGAGGCAGGGGGAGACCCAGTACTTC.

The chain links TRBV6-5 to TRBJ2-1; the match to TRBD2 covers 12 bases. Germline V gene sequence: CDR1 MNHEY, CDR2 SVGAGI. The J segment lost 9 bases and the V segment lost 0 bases, leaving 3 bases of the junction unmatched. The CDR3 has 15 residues. The CDR3 region has the DNA TGTGCCAGCAGTTACTCGACTAGCGGGAGTAGTGAGCAGTTCTTC. Its translation: CASSYSTSGSSEQFF.

The chain combines TRBV4-1 with TRBJ2-2, with 9 bases fitting TRBD2. The CDR3 spans 16 residues. Germline CDR1 and CDR2: MGHRA and YSYEKL. Trimming took 4 bases from V and 3 from J; bases not matched to a gene: 6. In nucleotides, the CDR3 is TGCGCCAGCAGCCTAATAGCGGGAGTGGACACCGGGGAGCTGTTTTTT. Translating gives CASSLIAGVDTGELFF.

V and J are TRBV18 and TRBJ1-1; D is possibly TRBD1 (5 bases). The germline gives CDR1 KGHSH, CDR2 LQKENI. This CDR3 spans 14 amino acids. The germline V and J ends were trimmed by 6 bases and 4 bases, with 15 bases remaining between them. The CDR3 DNA follows: TGTGCCAGCTCCCCATCCCCGGGGGGCACTGAAGCTTTCTTT. This gives the protein CASSPSPGGTEAFF.

The rearrangement links TRBV3-1 (or the pseudogene TRBV3-2) to TRBJ1-1; a weak D match, TRBD1 (5 bases). Looked up from germline, CDR1 is LGHDT and CDR2 is YNNKEL (reference sequence). The V gene lost 5 bases and the J gene lost 3 bases, with 19 bases spanning the gap. The CDR3 has 16 amino acids. The CDR3 DNA sequence: TGTGCCAGCAGCGGCACGTGGGGGGAGGCTGACACTGAAGCTTTCTTT. Translating it yields CASSGTWGEADTEAFF.

The chain couples TRBV6-5 to TRBJ1-5; 8 bases are shared with TRBD1. In germline, CDR1 is MNHEY, CDR2 SVGAGI. The CDR3 is made up of 14 amino acids. Germline trimming cut 4 bases from V and 4 bases from J; bases unmatched to any gene: 3. CDR3 nucleotide sequence: TGTGCCAGCAGTTTCGGACAGGGAAATCAGCCCCAGCATTTT. Translated: CASSFGQGNQPQHF.

This clone has a single count. The CDR3 DNA reads as TGTGCAAGTCGCTCTTCCCTGGGGGGGGGCAATCAGCCCCAGCATTTT. The encoded protein is CASRSSLGGGNQPQHF. The chain has TRBV12-2 and TRBJ1-5. TRBV12-2 is an annotated pseudogene. CDR3 length equals 16 residues.

This sequence joins TRBV27 and TRBJ2-1; 13 nucleotides match TRBD2. The CDR3 contains 16 residues. V lost 2 bases, J lost 10 bases, and 8 bases stayed unmatched. Germline CDR1 and CDR2: MNHEY and SMNVEV (reference sequence). CDR3 coding DNA: TGTGCCAGCAGTTTAAGACTAGCGGGAGGATTCGGAGAGCAGTTCTTC. Its translation is CASSLRLAGGFGEQFF.

In nucleotides, the CDR3 is TGTGCCAGCAGTGAATATAAGGCGGGGATTGCTGAAGCTTTCTTT. Translating it yields CASSEYKAGIAEAFF. The J gene is TRBJ1-1, the V gene TRBV6-1, with D unclear. The V end was cut by 2 bases, the J end by 6 bases, with 16 bases between. CDR1 and CDR2 (germline): MNHNS, SASEGT. This CDR3 spans 15 amino acids.

The genes are TRBV28 and TRBJ2-2, with 11 bases matching TRBD2. The CDR3 is 16 residues long. From germline, CDR1 is MDHEN and CDR2 SYDVKM. V shed 4 bases, J shed 5 bases, and the junction held 6 bases outside the gene matches. The CDR3 loop is CASSSARLAGTGELFF. CDR3 coding DNA: TGTGCCAGCAGTTCTGCCCGACTAGCGGGGACCGGGGAGCTGTTTTTT.

J is TRBJ2-7 and V is TRBV5-1, with D tentatively TRBD2 (8 bases). CDR3 size: 16 residues. Germline V gives CDR1 SGHRS, CDR2 YFSETQ. V was shortened by 4 bases and J by 4 bases, with 21 bases between the two germline ends. CDR3 in amino acids: CASSDPGGGSGYEQYF. In DNA, the CDR3 is TGCGCCAGCAGCGACCCGGGAGGGGGCTCGGGGTACGAGCAGTACTTC.

The rearrangement uses TRBV7-2 and TRBJ2-1, with D maybe TRBD1 (6 bases). Trimming removed 5 bases at V and 7 bases at J, with 15 bases between. From germline, CDR1 is SGHTA and CDR2 FQGNSA. The CDR3 consists of 14 residues. The CDR3 DNA reads TGTGCCAGCAGCCCACAACCCACAGGGAATGAGCAGTTCTTC. The encoded protein is CASSPQPTGNEQFF. Together with reference TRBV7-2 and TRBJ2-1, the CDR3 gives the full variable domain: GAGVSQSPSNKVTEKGKDVELRCDPISGHTALYWYRQSLGQGLEFLIYFQGNSAPDKSGLPSDRFSAERTGGSVSTLTIQRTQQEDSAVYLCASSPQPTGNEQFFGPGTRLTVL.

The chain has TRBV5-1 and TRBJ2-7, with D possibly TRBD1 on 5 matching bases. Looked up from germline, CDR1 is SGHRS and CDR2 is YFSETQ. V was cut by 3 bases and J by 0 bases, with 13 bases left in between. The CDR3 has 15 residues. The CDR3 loop reads CASSSDSWYSYEQYF. In DNA form, the CDR3 reads TGCGCCAGCAGCTCAGACAGTTGGTACTCCTACGAGCAGTACTTC. Complete variable domain (other parts from reference TRBV5-1 and TRBJ2-7): KAGVTQTPRYLIKTRGQQVTLSCSPISGHRSVSWYQQTPGQGLQFLFEYFSETQRNKGNFPGRFSGRQFSNSRSEMNVSTLELGDSALYLCASSSDSWYSYEQYFGPGTRLTVT.

The genes are TRBV6-6 and TRBJ1-3, with 7 bases fitting TRBD1. The CDR3 is 16 amino acids. J lost 3 bases, V lost 5 bases, and 10 bases had no gene match. Germline loops: CDR1 MNHNY, CDR2 SVGAGI (reference sequence). DNA for the CDR3: TGTGCCAGCAGTACTAATAGACAGGGCGGTGGAAACACCATATATTTT. Translation gives CASSTNRQGGGNTIYF.

The J gene is TRBJ1-1, the V gene TRBV28; D call uncertain. Trimming stripped 8 bases from V and 0 bases from J, with 13 bases between. The CDR3 has 14 amino acids. The germline CDR1 and CDR2 sequences are MDHEN and SYDVKM. CDR3 sequence: CASPKPGMNTEAFF. CDR3 DNA sequence: TGTGCCAGCCCTAAACCCGGTATGAACACTGAAGCTTTCTTT.

The V call is TRBV11-2, the J call TRBJ1-3; TRBD1 is a possible D gene (5 bases). Trimming removed 4 bases from V and 0 bases from J, with 7 bases in between. CDR1 is SGHAT, CDR2 FQNNGV, per germline. The CDR3 spans 14 residues. The CDR3 here is CASSSGFSGNTIYF. The CDR3 DNA reads TGTGCCAGCAGCTCAGGGTTCTCTGGAAACACCATATATTTT.

V and J are TRBV29-1 and TRBJ2-2; the D is unclear. The germline gives CDR1 SQVTM, CDR2 ANQGSEA. The germline V and J ends were trimmed by 2 bases and 5 bases, with 12 bases remaining between them. This CDR3 is 14 amino acids long. The CDR3 here is CSVEKGLETGELFF. CDR3 in DNA: TGCAGCGTTGAAAAAGGTCTAGAGACCGGGGAGCTGTTTTTT.

The rearrangement joins TRBV21-1 to TRBJ2-7; the table's D call, TRBD1, was not checked against the DNA. TRBV21-1 is given as a pseudogene. The length of the CDR3 is 15 residues. The CDR3 loop reads CASRTGTGDLYEQYF. The CDR3 nucleotides are TGTGCCAGCAGGACCGGGACAGGGGACCTCTACGAGCAGTACTTC.

V is TRBV10-1 and J is TRBJ2-5; D is ambiguous. The V end lost 3 bases, the J end lost 3 bases, and 11 bases lay between the germline ends. Germline CDR1 reads WNHNN; CDR2 reads SYGVQD (reference sequence). The CDR3 contains 14 residues. The DNA of the CDR3 is TGCGCCAGCAGTGATAGCCCTACTGAAGAGACCCAGTACTTC. Translating it yields CASSDSPTEETQYF.

V and J are TRBV27 and TRBJ1-5; D unclear. Germline V gene sequence: CDR1 MNHEY, CDR2 SMNVEV (reference sequence). V was trimmed by 3 bases and J by 0 bases, leaving 15 bases between them. The CDR3 is 17 residues long. The CDR3, as DNA: TGTGCCAGCAGTTTTCCCGGGAGCCAGAATAGCAATCAGCCCCAGCATTTT. This encodes CASSFPGSQNSNQPQHF.

The gene calls are TRBV15 and TRBJ1-5; 10 bases are shared with TRBD1. Germline values: CDR1 LNHNV, CDR2 YYDKDF (reference sequence). V was clipped by 3 bases and J by 3 bases; unmatched bases: 2. The CDR3 loop spans 15 amino acids. In DNA, the CDR3 is TGTGCCACCAGCAGCGGGACAGGGGTCAATCAGCCCCAGCATTTT. This encodes CATSSGTGVNQPQHF.

The rearrangement joins TRBV9 to TRBJ1-1; 7 bases line up with TRBD1. Trimming at V came to 0 bases and at J to 0 bases, leaving 5 bases not matched to a gene. This CDR3 comprises 16 residues. CDR1 and CDR2 (germline): SGDLS, YYNGEE. The CDR3 bases are TGTGCCAGCAGCGTAGGGGACAGAGACTTGAACACTGAAGCTTTCTTT. Protein: CASSVGDRDLNTEAFF.

V gene TRBV27 combines with J gene TRBJ1-1, with 7 positions matching TRBD1. The CDR3 totals 15 residues. The ends lost 5 bases at V and 0 bases at J; junction bases unmatched: 6. Germline CDR1 MNHEY, CDR2 SMNVEV (reference sequence). The CDR3, as DNA: TGTGCCAGCAGTATTTACAGGGGTTTGAACACTGAAGCTTTCTTT. Amino acids: CASSIYRGLNTEAFF.